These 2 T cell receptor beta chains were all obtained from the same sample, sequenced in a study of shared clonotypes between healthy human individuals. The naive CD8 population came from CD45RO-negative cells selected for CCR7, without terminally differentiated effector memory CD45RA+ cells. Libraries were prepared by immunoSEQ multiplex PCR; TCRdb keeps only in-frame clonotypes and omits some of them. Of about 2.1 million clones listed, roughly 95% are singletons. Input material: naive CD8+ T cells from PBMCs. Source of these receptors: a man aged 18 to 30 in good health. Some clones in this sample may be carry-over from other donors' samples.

The CDR3 sequence: CASSLVAGDYEQYF. The CDR3 nucleotides read TGTGCCAGCAGCTTAGTAGCGGGAGACTACGAGCAGTACTTC. The chain recombines TRBV7-9 with TRBJ2-7, with 9 bases aligning to TRBD2. Germline lookup yields CDR1 SEHNR and CDR2 FQNEAQ (reference sequence). This CDR3 is 14 amino acids long. The V gene end was trimmed by 1 base and the J gene end by 3 bases; junction bases not matched to a gene: 1.

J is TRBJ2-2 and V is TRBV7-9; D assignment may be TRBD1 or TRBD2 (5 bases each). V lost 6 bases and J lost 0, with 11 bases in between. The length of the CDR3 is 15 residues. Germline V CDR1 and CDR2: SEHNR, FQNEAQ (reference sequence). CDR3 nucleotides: TGTGCCAGCAGGCGAGGGGTAGCGAACACCGGGGAGCTGTTTTTT. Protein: CASRRGVANTGELFF. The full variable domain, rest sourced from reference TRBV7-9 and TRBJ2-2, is DTGVSQNPRHKITKRGQNVTFRCDPISEHNRLYWYRQTLGQGPEFLTYFQNEAQLEKSRLLSDRFSAERPKGSFSTLEIQRTEQGDSAMYLCASRRGVANTGELFFGEGSRLTVL.